These T cell receptor beta chains were read from a single sample in a study of radiation and T cells in renal cell carcinoma. The table came from immunoSEQ multiplex PCR; TCRdb's copy has only in-frame clones and leaves some out. Found here are tens of thousands of clones, 65% to 90% of them singletons; the top ten hold 31%. Sequencing was performed on blood, taken from a patient whose treatment included radiotherapy and nephrectomy. These receptor sequences come from an older woman with renal cell carcinoma. The CDR3 runs from the conserved cysteine through the conserved F or W. A D gene is named only where the DNA matches it firmly. Expanded clones get a size class; other rows say once, few or many, or leave the size out.

>TRBJ2-2|TRBD2|NA|TRBV10-3
TGTGCACACAAACCGGCGGGGGTCACCGGGGAGCTGTTTTTT
CAHKPAGVTGELFF
>TRBJ2-1|NA|NA|TRBV10-1
TGCGCCAGCAGTGAGCAGGCGAACAATGAGCAGTTCTTC
CASSEQANNEQFF
>TRBJ2-3|TRBD2|NA|TRBV4-2
TGTGCCAGCAGCCAGGAAGCGGGAGGCGATACGCAGTATTTT
CASSQEAGGDTQYF
>TRBJ1-5|NA|NA|TRBV6-5
TGTGCCACCCGGCAGGGTTCGGGGGCGAATCAGCCCCAGCATTTT
CATRQGSGANQPQHF
>TRBJ1-2|NA|NA|TRBV6-5
TGTGCCAGCAGTTACTCTCGGGACGGAGCTAACTATGGCTACACCTTC
CASSYSRDGANYGYTF
>TRBJ2-7|TRBD2|NA|TRBV7-8
TGTGCCAGTTCTTTCAATACGGTGCGGGGGGGCTACGACGAGCAGTACTTC
CASSFNTVRGGYDEQYF
>TRBJ2-6|NA|NA|TRBV19
TGTGCCAGTAGTCTTCCAGGGGAAGGAGGCTCTGGGGCCAACGTCCTGACTTTC
CASSLPGEGGSGANVLTF
>TRBJ2-3|TRBD2|NA|TRBV13
TGTGCCAGCAGCTTATCAACTCCGGGACTAGCGGGGGGAGGCACAGATACGCAGTATTTT
CASSLSTPGLAGGGTDTQYF
>TRBJ2-4|NA|NA|TRBV6-1
TGTGCCAGCAGTGATTATAGGACGACAGGAGTAGCCAAAAACATTCAGTACTTC
CASSDYRTTGVAKNIQYF
>TRBJ2-7|TRBD2|once|TRBV12-5
TGTGCTAGTGGTTTGGTCGGCGGGAGCTACGAGCAGTACTTC
CASGLVGGSYEQYF
>TRBJ2-7|NA|NA|TRBV7-3
TGTGCCAGCAGCCAAACAGGCCGCCCGTCCTACGAGCAGTACTTC
CASSQTGRPSYEQYF
>TRBJ2-5|TRBD1|NA|TRBV19
TGTGCCAGTAGCGTCGACAGGGGGCATTGGGAGACCCAGTACTTC
CASSVDRGHWETQYF
>TRBJ1-1|TRBD1|few|TRBV5-6
TGTGCCAGCAGCAAGGACAGGGGGGGGACTGAAGCTTTCTTT
CASSKDRGGTEAFF
>TRBJ2-1|NA|NA|TRBV9
TGTGCCAGCAGCGTAGCTGGCGGGGTTTCTGATGAGCAGTTCTTC
CASSVAGGVSDEQFF
>TRBJ1-3|NA|NA|TRBV10-3
TGTGCCATCAGTGATACGGGGTTCTCTGGAAACACCATATATTTT
CAISDTGFSGNTIYF
>TRBJ2-2|NA|NA|TRBV2
TGTGCCAGCAGTGAAAGGGTGGTAGTGGGTACCGGGGAGCTGTTTTTT
CASSERVVVGTGELFF
>TRBJ2-2|NA|NA|TRBV10-3
TGTGCCATCCCAGTGGGGCCGTCCATTGACACCGGGGAGCTGTTTTTT
CAIPVGPSIDTGELFF
>TRBJ1-4|NA|NA|TRBV15
TGTGCCACCAGCAGAGCGGAGGAAAAACTGTTTTTT
CATSRAEEKLFF
>TRBJ2-1|NA|NA|TRBV6-6
TGTGCCAGCAGGGGCCGGAGTTCGGACCTCTACAATGAGCAGTTCTTC
CASRGRSSDLYNEQFF
>TRBJ2-7|NA|NA|TRBV20-1
TGCAGTGCCCCCGGAGAGACCGAGCAGTACTTC
CSAPGETEQYF
>TRBJ2-1|TRBD2|few|TRBV9
TGTGCCAGCAGCGTAGGGACTAGGAATTTGAAGCAGTTCTTC
CASSVGTRNLKQFF
>TRBJ2-3|NA|NA|TRBV25-1
TGTGCCAGCAGTGAATCTGGTTCCTCCCCAGCTCATACGCAGTATTTT
CASSESGSSPAHTQYF
>TRBJ2-6|NA|NA|TRBV5-1
TGCGCCAGCAGCTTGGCCACCTCTGGGGCCAACGTCCTGACTTTC
CASSLATSGANVLTF
>TRBJ2-2|NA|NA|TRBV5-1
TGCGCCAGCAGCTTGGGGACTTCAAACACCGGGGAGCTGTTTTTT
CASSLGTSNTGELFF
>TRBJ2-7|NA|NA|TRBV14
TGTGCCAGCAGCCAAGATGCCGGGGGCGCGAGGGAGCAGTACTTC
CASSQDAGGAREQYF
>TRBJ2-5|NA|NA|TRBV9
TGTGCCAGCAGCACCCCTGAGGGGGTAGAGACCCAGTACTTC
CASSTPEGVETQYF
>TRBJ2-7|NA|once|TRBV19
TGTGCCAGTAGTGGACAGAACTACGAGCAGTACTTC
CASSGQNYEQYF
>TRBJ2-5|TRBD2|NA|TRBV5-5
TGTGCCAGCAGACCAGCGGGAGGAACTCTCAGGCAAGAGACCCAGTACTTC
CASRPAGGTLRQETQYF
>TRBJ1-1|NA|NA|TRBV28
TGTGCCAGCAGTTCTACAGGGTTAGGAGCTTTCTTT
CASSSTGLGAFF
>TRBJ1-1|TRBD1|once|TRBV5-1
TGCGCCAGCAGCTCGGGGACAGGGTTGGCTGAAGCTTTCTTT
CASSSGTGLAEAFF
>TRBJ2-3|NA|once|TRBV5-1
TGCGCCACCTCGACGGGAGGGGGCGGTGGCACAGATACGCAGTATTTT
CATSTGGGGGTDTQYF
>TRBJ1-6|NA|few|TRBV9
TGTGCCAGCAGCGTAGGGGGCAGCTATAATTCACCCCTCCACTTT
CASSVGGSYNSPLHF
>TRBJ2-2|NA|NA|TRBV5-1
TGCGCCAGCAGATCTCCCGGGACCACCGGGGAGCTGTTTTTT
CASRSPGTTGELFF
>TRBJ2-7|NA|once|TRBV30
TGTGCCTGGAGGGGAGGACTCCCCGTGGACGAGCAGTACTTC
CAWRGGLPVDEQYF
>TRBJ2-4|TRBD1|NA|TRBV5-1
TGCGCCAGCAGCGCGAGGACAGGGGACCCAAACATTCAGTACTTC
CASSARTGDPNIQYF
>TRBJ1-1|TRBD1|few|TRBV6-5
TGTGCCAGCAGACCGGGACAGCGGAACACTGAAGCTTTCTTT
CASRPGQRNTEAFF
>TRBJ1-2|TRBD1|NA|TRBV5-5
TGTGCCAGCAGCCCGAGGGACAGGGCTTGGGGCTACACCTTC
CASSPRDRAWGYTF
>TRBJ2-7|NA|NA|TRBV6-1
TGTGCCAGCAGTTGGGGGCGGGGGATTTACGAGCAGTACTTC
CASSWGRGIYEQYF
>TRBJ2-6|NA|NA|TRBV7-9
TGTGCCAGCAGCTTGGGACACTCTGGGACCAACGTCCTGACTTTC
CASSLGHSGTNVLTF
>TRBJ2-7|NA|once|TRBV6-5
TGTGCCAGCAGTTTCCCGGGAACCTACGAGCAGTACTTC
CASSFPGTYEQYF
>TRBJ2-1|TRBD2|NA|TRBV27
TGTGCCAGCAGTTTAGCGGGAGTATTTCTGAATGAGCAGTTCTTC
CASSLAGVFLNEQFF
>TRBJ2-7|NA|NA|TRBV25-1
TGTGCCAGCAGTCGACTAGACGAGCAGTACTTC
CASSRLDEQYF
>TRBJ2-5|NA|NA|TRBV2
TGTGCCAGCAGTGTCCTGGGAGTAGAGACCCAGTACTTC
CASSVLGVETQYF
>TRBJ2-7|NA|NA|TRBV30
TGTGCCTGGAGTGTCTCCAGGGCCTACGAGCAGTACTTC
CAWSVSRAYEQYF
>TRBJ2-3|NA|NA|TRBV19
TGTGCCAGTAGTATAGCGGCAGGGCACACAGATACGCAGTATTTT
CASSIAAGHTDTQYF
>TRBJ2-1|NA|NA|TRBV6-6
TGTGCCAGCAGTACATACAATGAGCAGTTCTTC
CASSTYNEQFF
>TRBJ2-7|NA|once|TRBV30
TGTGCCTGGAGGGGGGACCTACTCGTCGGCGAGCAGTACTTC
CAWRGDLLVGEQYF
>TRBJ2-1|TRBD2|NA|TRBV7-2
TGTGCCAGCACCCTGGGAGGGTCAAGATGGGATGAGCAGTTCTTC
CASTLGGSRWDEQFF
>TRBJ2-2|TRBD1|NA|TRBV4-1
TGCGCCAGCAGCCAAGGGACAGGGCCGAACACCGGGGAGCTGTTTTTT
CASSQGTGPNTGELFF
>TRBJ1-1|TRBD1|once|TRBV9
TGTGCCAGCAGCGTAGACAGGGGGCGTTCTGAAGCTTTCTTT
CASSVDRGRSEAFF
>TRBJ1-5|TRBD1|NA|TRBV19
TGTGCCAGTAACTCGGGACAGGGTGATCAGCCCCAGCATTTT
CASNSGQGDQPQHF
>TRBJ1-5|NA|once|TRBV2
TGTGCCAGCAGTGAGGGTAGAGGCCACAATCAGCCCCAGCATTTT
CASSEGRGHNQPQHF
>TRBJ1-2|NA|NA|TRBV4-3
TGCGCCAGCAGCCAGATTGGGTTTGACTATGGCTACACCTTC
CASSQIGFDYGYTF
>TRBJ1-4|NA|medium-sized|TRBV30
TGTGCCTGGAGTGCGGGGACCGGAAATGAAAAACTGTTTTTT
CAWSAGTGNEKLFF
>TRBJ1-1|NA|few|TRBV6-1
TGTGCCAGCAGTCCGTGGACAGCACTGAACACTGAAGCTTTCTTT
CASSPWTALNTEAFF
>TRBJ1-2|NA|NA|TRBV27
TGTGCCAGCAGTTCCAACCAGGCGGGAGGCTACACCTTC
CASSSNQAGGYTF
>TRBJ2-6|NA|NA|TRBV25-1
TGTGCCAGCAGTGACCTCTCTGGGGCCAACGTCCTGACTTTC
CASSDLSGANVLTF
>TRBJ1-1|TRBD1|NA|TRBV27
TGTGCCAGCAGCATTGACGGAACAGGGACAGGGAGTGTTGCTTTCTTT
CASSIDGTGTGSVAFF
>TRBJ1-4|NA|NA|TRBV30
TGTGCCTGGGCCAGGGAACGAGAAAAACTGTTTTTT
CAWAREREKLFF
>TRBJ1-1|TRBD1|NA|TRBV19
TGTGCCAGTAGTATAGGGACCACAGGGGGCGGAATGAACACTGAAGCTTTCTTT
CASSIGTTGGGMNTEAFF